This T cell receptor (beta chain) comes out of a study of blood T cell repertoires in COVID-19. Turning to the study itself: Acute and convalescent COVID-19 samples came from the United States, Italy and Spain. PBMCs, B-cell-depleted T cells, or T cells were the source of the cDNA or gDNA that made up the material.

The authors' processing: Reference gene primer amplification in the assay estimated nucleated cell counts. Some clones are missing from TCRdb's copy, which holds only in-frame ones; the method was immunoSEQ multiplex PCR. V and J calls and clone size are copied from that table; D and trimming were computed from the DNA. The data show 250,000 to 300,000 clones, with around 90% seen just once and approximately 2% held by the top ten. V dropped 2 bases and J dropped 5; count of bases not matched to a gene: 3. CDR1 and CDR2 (germline): SGHTS, YDEGEE. The CDR3 spans 15 residues. The V and J genes are TRBV5-8 and TRBJ2-1; 11 nucleotides line up with TRBD2. Sequenced: peripheral blood. The sequence was obtained from a man aged 50 to 60 with acute or convalescent COVID-19. The CDR3 DNA sequence: TGTGCCAGCAGCTTTAGCGGGGGGGGAGACAATGAGCAGTTCTTC. This gives the protein CASSFSGGGDNEQFF.